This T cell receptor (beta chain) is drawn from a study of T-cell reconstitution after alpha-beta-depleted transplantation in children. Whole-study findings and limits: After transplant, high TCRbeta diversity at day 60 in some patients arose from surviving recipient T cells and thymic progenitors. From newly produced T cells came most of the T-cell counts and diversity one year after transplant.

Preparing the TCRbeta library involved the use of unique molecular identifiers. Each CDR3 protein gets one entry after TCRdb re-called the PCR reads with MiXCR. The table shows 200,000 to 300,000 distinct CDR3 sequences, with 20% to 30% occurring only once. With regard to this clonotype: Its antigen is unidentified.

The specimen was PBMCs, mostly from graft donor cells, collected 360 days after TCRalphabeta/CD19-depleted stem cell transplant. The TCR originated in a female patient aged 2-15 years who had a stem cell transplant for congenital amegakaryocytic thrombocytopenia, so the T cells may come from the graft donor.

The CDR3 sequence: CASSLLAGANTGTGELFF. CDR3 coding DNA: TGTGCCAGCAGTTTACTAGCGGGGGCTAATACAGGAACCGGGGAGCTGTTTTTT. The chain uses TRBV27 and TRBJ2-2; TRBD2 matches 10 bases. Germline assignment: CDR1 MNHEY and CDR2 SMNVEV (reference sequence). CDR3 size: 18 residues. The V gene end was trimmed by 2 bases and the J gene end by 5 bases; junction bases not matched to a gene: 11.